The 7 T cell receptor beta chains in this list originate from one sample, sequenced in a study of T cell responses to AZD1222 COVID-19 vaccine. Sequencing used immunoSEQ multiplex PCR; TCRdb keeps in-frame clones, though not all of them. The repertoire has approximately 170,000 clones, roughly nine tenths of them found once; the top ten carry 1% to 1.4%. The sequences come from peripheral blood, collected 28 days after the second AZD1222 dose. All receptors derive from an adult who received the AZD1222 COVID-19 vaccine.

This rearrangement joins TRBV9 to TRBJ1-1; tentative D call: TRBD1 (5 bases). This CDR3 comprises 14 residues. Trimming took off 0 bases at V and 1 base at J, with 7 bases between the two ends. Germline loops: CDR1 SGDLS, CDR2 YYNGEE. DNA for the CDR3: TGTGCCAGCAGCGTAGATCAGGGGAACACTGAAGCTTTCTTT. Translating gives CASSVDQGNTEAFF.

The chain is built from TRBV9 and TRBJ2-1; TRBD2 aligns across 9 bases. The germline V gene has CDR1 SGDLS and CDR2 YYNGEE. The V segment lost 3 bases and the J segment 4 bases; nucleotides outside the gene matches: 5. The CDR3 is 15 amino acids. In DNA, the CDR3 is TGTGCCAGCAGCGAGGGACTAGCAGAGTACAATGAGCAGTTCTTC. Translated, it gives CASSEGLAEYNEQFF.

This clone was detected once. This chain connects TRBV10-1 to TRBJ2-5; 9 bases are a match to TRBD1. V lost 6 bases and J lost 5; bases outside the gene matches: 10. This CDR3 contains 15 residues. Germline V gene lookup returns CDR1 WNHNN and CDR2 SYGVQD (reference sequence). The CDR3: CASSAIGTGKETQYF. The CDR3 nucleotides read TGCGCCAGCAGCGCCATAGGGACAGGGAAGGAGACCCAGTACTTC.

The chain recombines TRBV19 with TRBJ1-1; possible D gene TRBD1, 5 bases. The CDR3 sequence is 15 residues long. Germline V gene lookup returns CDR1 LNHDA and CDR2 SQIVND (reference sequence). Trimming pared 9 bases from V and 4 bases from J, leaving 21 bases between. The CDR3 DNA sequence: TGTGCCAGCTATCCTGACGTACTCAGGGTCACTGAAGCTTTCTTT. Translating gives CASYPDVLRVTEAFF.

The genes are TRBV6-5 and TRBJ2-5; D is uncertain. CDR3 length: 14 residues. V lost 2 bases and J 4 bases, leaving 11 bases between the germline ends. Germline CDR1 and CDR2: MNHEY and SVGAGI. CDR3 sequence (DNA): TGTGCCAGCAGTTACAGAGAAGGCCGAGAGACCCAGTACTTC. Translated, it gives CASSYREGRETQYF.

The chain has TRBV16 and TRBJ2-6, with D perhaps matching TRBD2 (7 bases). Germline lookup yields CDR1 KGHSY and CDR2 FQNENV. Trimming took off 0 bases at V and 0 bases at J, with 12 bases between the two ends. The CDR3 is 18 amino acids. CDR3 coding DNA: TGTGCCAGCAGCCAATCCAGGGGACTAACCTCTGGGGCCAACGTCCTGACTTTC. Protein sequence: CASSQSRGLTSGANVLTF.

This chain connects TRBV27 to TRBJ1-1; D uncertain. The CDR3 is 14 residues long. V was shortened by 7 bases and J by 3 bases, with 15 bases between the two germline ends. Germline V gene sequence: CDR1 MNHEY, CDR2 SMNVEV (reference sequence). The CDR3 DNA is TGTGCCAGCACCCTCTGGGCGGGCCACACTGAAGCTTTCTTT. It codes for CASTLWAGHTEAFF.